A selection of T cell receptor beta chains follows, all from one sample in a study of CD8+ T cells in alopecia areata. The repertoire was sequenced with immunoSEQ multiplex PCR; TCRdb's copy has only in-frame clones and lacks some. The table records 170,000 or so clones, roughly 60% of them present only once. The material was CD4+ T cells sorted from blood, obtained at week 0. The origin of the receptors is a human donor with alopecia areata. The CDR3 runs from the conserved cysteine through the conserved F or W. Fields, in order: CDR3 length, V gene, J gene, clone size, D gene, CDR3 protein, CDR3 DNA. The D gene is left open where the match is weak. A clone size is listed for some rows: how often the clone was seen (once, few, many), or a class if it is expanded.

12	TRBV9	TRBJ1-2	-	-	CASSVQGSGYTF	TGTGCCAGCAGCGTACAGGGGAGCGGCTACACCTTC
12	TRBV29-1	TRBJ2-5	-	-	CSVVDRGETQYF	TGCAGCGTTGTCGACAGAGGGGAGACCCAGTACTTC
12	TRBV11-2	TRBJ2-3	-	-	CASSTSTDTQYF	TGTGCCAGCAGCACAAGCACAGATACGCAGTATTTT
14	TRBV5-6	TRBJ2-1	-	-	CASSLAGGPNEQFF	TGTGCCAGCAGCTTGGCTGGGGGGCCCAATGAGCAGTTCTTC
11	TRBV5-1	TRBJ2-1	few	-	CASKNYNEQFF	TGCGCCAGCAAGAACTACAATGAGCAGTTCTTC
15	TRBV5-6	TRBJ2-1	-	TRBD2	CASSLGLAGYNEQFF	TGTGCCAGCAGCTTGGGACTAGCGGGTTACAATGAGCAGTTCTTC
13	TRBV9	TRBJ2-1	-	-	CASSVEVSDEQFF	TGTGCCAGCAGCGTAGAAGTGTCAGATGAGCAGTTCTTC
15	TRBV5-1	TRBJ1-1	-	-	CASRKQGEVNTEAFF	TGCGCCAGCAGAAAACAGGGTGAGGTGAACACTGAAGCTTTCTTT
13	TRBV5-6	TRBJ1-1	-	-	CASSPAENTEAFF	TGTGCCAGCAGCCCGGCCGAGAACACTGAAGCTTTCTTT
13	TRBV30	TRBJ1-2	few	TRBD1	CAWTGQGTGGYTF	TGTGCCTGGACCGGACAGGGTACGGGAGGCTACACCTTC
13	TRBV5-1	TRBJ2-2	-	-	CASSSLGDRELFF	TGCGCCAGCAGCTCCCTCGGGGATCGGGAGCTGTTTTTT
16	TRBV6-1	TRBJ2-1	few	-	CASSEERGRTYNEQFF	TGTGCCAGCAGTGAAGAACGGGGCCGGACCTACAATGAGCAGTTCTTC
14	TRBV7-2	TRBJ1-5	-	-	CASSDPGSNQPQHF	TGTGCCAGCAGCGATCCGGGGTCCAATCAGCCCCAGCATTTT
11	TRBV30	TRBJ1-1	-	TRBD1	CAWSLTGEVFF	TGTGCCTGGAGCTTAACAGGGGAGGTTTTCTTT
14	TRBV27	TRBJ2-3	-	-	CASSLKGLTDTQYF	TGTGCCAGCAGTTTAAAGGGACTCACAGATACGCAGTATTTT
14	TRBV9	TRBJ2-2	few	-	CASSVASNTGELFF	TGTGCCAGCAGCGTAGCTAGCAACACCGGGGAGCTGTTTTTT
13	TRBV7-6	TRBJ1-5	few	-	CASSLGDLKPQHF	TGTGCCAGCAGCTTAGGGGATCTGAAGCCCCAGCATTTT
13	TRBV5-1	TRBJ2-1	-	-	CASSLGTQNEQFF	TGCGCCAGCAGCCTCGGGACTCAGAATGAGCAGTTCTTC
16	TRBV29-1	TRBJ2-6	-	TRBD1	CSVRTGFSSGANVLTF	TGCAGCGTGAGGACAGGCTTCAGCTCTGGGGCCAACGTCCTGACTTTC
14	TRBV4-3	TRBJ1-6	-	-	CASSQDKRDSPLHF	TGCGCCAGCAGCCAAGATAAGAGGGATTCACCCCTCCACTTT
11	TRBV2	TRBJ1-6	-	-	CASTYRRELHF	TGTGCCAGCACCTACCGTCGGGAGCTCCACTTT
13	TRBV6-4	TRBJ2-1	-	-	CASSDSFRDEQFF	TGTGCCAGCAGTGACTCGTTCAGGGATGAGCAGTTCTTC
17	TRBV7-8	TRBJ2-2	-	TRBD1	CASSLASGQGGTGELFF	TGTGCCAGCAGCTTAGCCTCGGGACAGGGTGGAACCGGGGAGCTGTTTTTT
12	TRBV5-1	TRBJ2-1	few	TRBD2	CASSTGGTEQFF	TGCGCCAGCTCTACCGGGGGGACTGAGCAGTTCTTC
14	TRBV29-1	TRBJ2-7	-	-	CSVADGTKTYEQYF	TGCAGCGTTGCCGACGGGACAAAAACCTACGAGCAGTACTTC
13	TRBV29-1	TRBJ2-5	few	TRBD1	CSADPGQQETQYF	TGCAGCGCCGATCCGGGACAGCAAGAGACCCAGTACTTC
12	TRBV30	TRBJ1-5	-	-	CAWNVNNQPQHF	TGTGCCTGGAATGTGAACAATCAGCCCCAGCATTTT
13	TRBV10-3	TRBJ1-6	-	-	CAISEASNSPLHF	TGTGCCATCAGTGAGGCCAGCAATTCACCCCTCCACTTT
14	TRBV5-1	TRBJ2-5	-	-	CASSGAEPEETQYF	TGCGCCAGCAGCGGGGCGGAGCCCGAAGAGACCCAGTACTTC
11	TRBV29-1	TRBJ1-1	-	-	CSGVRNTEAFF	TGCAGCGGAGTTAGAAACACTGAAGCTTTCTTT
15	TRBV19	TRBJ2-6	-	-	CASTLGVSGANVLTF	TGTGCCAGTACCCTGGGGGTCTCTGGGGCCAACGTCCTGACTTTC
14	TRBV10-3	TRBJ1-2	-	TRBD1	CAITSGGSNYGYTF	TGTGCCATCACCTCAGGGGGATCCAACTATGGCTACACCTTC
13	TRBV6-6	TRBJ1-5	-	-	CASREQGLGPQHF	TGTGCCAGCAGGGAACAGGGCCTGGGGCCCCAGCATTTT
13	TRBV29-1	TRBJ2-1	-	-	CSVGAYRGNEQFF	TGCAGCGTTGGGGCCTACCGGGGTAATGAGCAGTTCTTC
14	TRBV9	TRBJ1-4	-	-	CASSVTGLGEKLFF	TGTGCCAGCAGCGTTACAGGATTGGGTGAAAAACTGTTTTTT
14	TRBV7-8	TRBJ1-6	-	TRBD1	CASRPGTEDSPLHF	TGTGCCAGCAGGCCCGGGACAGAAGATTCACCCCTCCACTTT
15	TRBV7-8	TRBJ2-1	few	TRBD1	CASSSGQGRYNEQFF	TGTGCCAGCAGCTCGGGACAGGGGAGGTACAATGAGCAGTTCTTC
13	TRBV7-3	TRBJ2-1	few	-	CASGSGVNNEQFF	TGTGCCAGCGGGTCTGGGGTCAACAATGAGCAGTTCTTC
15	TRBV29-1	TRBJ2-1	-	TRBD2	CSVDLVAGGYNEQFF	TGCAGCGTTGATCTTGTAGCGGGGGGATACAATGAGCAGTTCTTC
14	TRBV29-1	TRBJ2-1	-	-	CSVSPTVGGNEQFF	TGCAGCGTTTCTCCCACTGTCGGAGGGAATGAGCAGTTCTTC
15	TRBV10-3	TRBJ1-6	-	-	CAISESSRGNSPLHF	TGTGCCATCAGTGAGTCGTCCCGAGGGAATTCACCCCTCCACTTT
14	TRBV11-2	TRBJ2-1	-	-	CASSKGGNYNEQFF	TGTGCCAGCAGCAAGGGGGGGAACTACAATGAGCAGTTCTTC
13	TRBV11-3	TRBJ2-1	-	TRBD1	CASSTRQGGEQFF	TGTGCCAGCAGCACCAGACAGGGTGGTGAGCAGTTCTTC
15	TRBV5-1	TRBJ1-1	-	-	CASSLDGQMNTEAFF	TGCGCCAGCAGCTTGGATGGACAGATGAACACTGAAGCTTTCTTT
16	TRBV5-4	TRBJ2-4	-	TRBD1	CASSSTYGQGGNIQYF	TGTGCCAGCAGTTCTACCTATGGACAGGGAGGAAACATTCAGTACTTC
14	TRBV2	TRBJ2-1	once	TRBD2	CASSGLAGLNEQFF	TGTGCCAGCAGTGGACTAGCGGGGTTGAATGAGCAGTTCTTC
15	TRBV15	TRBJ1-5	-	-	CATSRDLQVGEPQHF	TGTGCCACCAGCAGAGATTTACAGGTCGGGGAACCCCAGCATTTT
17	TRBV4-3	TRBJ2-6	-	TRBD1	CASSPTTGGVIANVLTF	TGCGCCAGCAGCCCAACGACAGGGGGAGTTATAGCCAACGTCCTGACTTTC
14	TRBV30	TRBJ1-5	-	-	CAWSMASSNQPQHF	TGTGCCTGGAGCATGGCCTCTAGCAATCAGCCCCAGCATTTT
12	TRBV7-7	TRBJ2-2	-	-	CASSSRTGELFF	TGTGCCAGCAGCTCCCGTACCGGGGAGCTGTTTTTT
13	TRBV30	TRBJ1-1	-	-	CAWSRGANTEAFF	TGTGCCTGGAGTCGAGGGGCGAACACTGAAGCTTTCTTT
11	TRBV7-8	TRBJ2-1	few	TRBD2	CASSRLAEQFF	TGTGCCAGCAGCCGACTAGCGGAGCAGTTCTTC
15	TRBV11-2	TRBJ2-2	-	-	CASSLDHLATSELFF	TGTGCCAGCAGCTTAGATCACCTAGCGACGAGTGAGCTGTTTTTT
17	TRBV15	TRBJ2-3	few	-	CATSRDEQGGSTDTQYF	TGTGCCACCAGCAGAGACGAGCAAGGGGGTAGCACAGATACGCAGTATTTT
14	TRBV29-1	TRBJ2-2	-	-	CSARPGLHTGELFF	TGCAGCGCAAGACCGGGACTTCACACCGGGGAGCTGTTTTTT